The 21 T cell receptor beta chains below come from one sample, sequenced in a study of read filtering for tumor transcriptome and immune sequencing (dated by TCRdb to 2020 to 2022). The sequencer was an Illumina HiSeq 4000. TCR libraries were built from approximately 400 ng RNA with the Immunoverse kit, using molecular barcoded adaptors covering alpha/delta and beta/gamma chains. TCRdb reworked the public reads: Q25 trimming with fastp, MiXCR clone assembly, productive beta chains retained. CDR3 protein duplicates are merged, each entry listing the most common genes and DNA. The sample yields around 23,000 distinct CDR3 sequences; around a fifth were counted once. In total, the top ten clones hold 40% to 55% of the sample. The sequenced sample was a population of CD138-negative cells sorted from bone marrow. The cell subset or site label corresponds to: bone marrow mononuclear cells depleted of CD138+ plasma/myeloma cells by negative magnetic selection. These receptors came from a donor aged 40 or over with multiple myeloma.

Note on this clonotype: A much larger clonotype is one base distant, so this may be a read error. The J gene is TRBJ2-2, the V gene TRBV14, with TRBD2 as a possible D gene (6 bases). The CDR3 contains 14 residues. CDR1 and CDR2 from the germline V gene are SGHDN and FVKESK. CDR3 sequence reads: CASSQVTLGGEPFF. For the CDR3, the DNA is TGTGCCAGCAGCCAAGTTACTCTGGGCGGGGAGCCGTTTTTT. Using reference TRBV14 and TRBJ2-2 for the parts outside the CDR3, the full variable domain is EAGVTQFPSHSVIEKGQTVTLRCDPISGHDNLYWYRRVMGKEIKFLLHFVKESKQDESGMPNNRFLAERTGGTYSTLKVQPAELEDSGVYFCASSQVTLGGEPFFGEGSRLTVL.

This clonotype appeared many times. The genes are TRBV6-1 and TRBJ1-5; D gene uncertain. Germline V CDR1 and CDR2: MNHNS, SASEGT. The length of the CDR3 is 12 residues. Trimming pared 3 bases from V and 9 bases from J, leaving 9 bases between. This CDR3 reads CASSDPAGPQHF. The CDR3 coding sequence is TGTGCCAGCAGTGACCCCGCGGGGCCCCAGCATTTT.

Note on this clonotype: A much larger clone lies a single base off, so this may be a read error. The chain has TRBV11-3 and TRBJ1-2, with D possibly TRBD1 on 5 matching bases. This CDR3 region has 13 residues. Germline V gives CDR1 SGHNT, CDR2 YENEEA. The CDR3 DNA follows: TGTGCCAGCAGCTTAGGGGGCGACTATGGCTACGCCTTC. It specifies CASSLGGDYGYAF.

In the case of this clonotype: It may be a read error: a sequence one base away is much more abundant. The gene calls are TRBV19 and TRBJ1-1; D might be TRBD1 (5 bases). This CDR3 has 16 amino acids. Germline values: CDR1 LNHDA, CDR2 SQIVND (reference sequence). CDR3 protein: CASSVLPGRMNTAAFF. DNA of the CDR3: TGTGCCAGTAGTGTTCTGCCGGGACGGATGAACACTGCAGCTTTCTTT.

Concerning this clonotype: This likely traces to a read error, being one base from a far larger clone. Because the CDR3 is missing its conserved closing phenylalanine or tryptophan, this is likely a read error. The chain uses TRBV7-9 and TRBJ2-7; tentative D call: TRBD1 (6 bases). The V end was cut by 1 base, the J end by 3 bases, with 10 bases between. The germline V gene has CDR1 SEHNR and CDR2 FQNEAQ (reference sequence). The CDR3 has 14 residues. CDR3 in DNA: TGTGCCAGCAGCTTAGAGGGGGAGATCTACGAGCAGTACTCC. Protein: CASSLEGEIYEQYS.

The chain uses TRBV20-1 and TRBJ1-5; D not certain. Trimming removed 6 bases at V and 4 bases at J, with 7 bases between. The CDR3 consists of 11 residues. In germline, CDR1 is DFQATT, CDR2 SNEGSKA (reference sequence). The CDR3 is CSAAGNQPQHF. The CDR3 region has the DNA TGCAGTGCAGCAGGAAATCAGCCCCAGCATTTT.

This clonotype was recorded many times. The junction departs from the called germline gene at one end, perhaps through a read error. This rearrangement joins TRBV3-1 to TRBJ2-1; TRBD2 matches 10 bases. This CDR3 is built from 12 residues. Germline-derived CDR1 and CDR2 are LGHDT and YNNKEL (reference sequence). This chain's CDR3 is CASSHRAGGTVF. The CDR3 nucleotides read TGTGCCAGCAGCCACCGAGCGGGGGGGACTGTCTTC.

The table lists this clonotype with many counts. The rearrangement joins TRBV9 to TRBJ1-2; D gene uncertain. CDR1 SGDLS and CDR2 YYNGEE come from the germline V gene. This CDR3 is 14 amino acids long. Trimming left V 0 bases short and J 1 base short, with 7 bases between. The CDR3 spells CASSVGQNNYGYTF. CDR3 sequence (DNA): TGTGCCAGCAGCGTAGGACAAAATAACTATGGCTACACCTTC.

This clonotype appeared a few times. V usage is TRBV20-1 and J usage is TRBJ1-2, with D possibly matching TRBD1 (6 bases). From germline, CDR1 is DFQATT and CDR2 SNEGSKA (reference sequence). Trimming stripped 0 bases from V and 3 bases from J, with 14 bases between. This CDR3 has 15 residues. The CDR3 sequence: CSARDRGGAYYGYTF. As DNA, the CDR3 is TGCAGTGCTAGAGATCGTGGGGGCGCATACTATGGCTACACCTTC.

This clonotype was detected ten times or more. V gene TRBV3-1 combines with J gene TRBJ2-1; 8 bases match TRBD2. The CDR3 extends over 15 amino acids. The germline CDR1 and CDR2 sequences are LGHDT and YNNKEL (reference sequence). J was trimmed by 5 bases and V by 2 bases; bases with no gene match: 5. In DNA, the CDR3 is TGTGCCAGCAGCCAATTGGCGGGGGGACACAATGAGCAGTTCTTC. It specifies CASSQLAGGHNEQFF.

This clonotype was recorded at least ten times. The chain combines TRBV15 with TRBJ2-5; D possibly corresponds to TRBD2 (6 bases). Germline loops: CDR1 LNHNV, CDR2 YYDKDF (reference sequence). Trimming cost V 0 bases and J 9 bases, with 11 bases left between them. This CDR3 contains 13 residues. The CDR3 DNA sequence: TGTGCCACCAGCAGAGATTGGTCGGGGGCCCAGTACTTC. Protein sequence: CATSRDWSGAQYF.

A remark on this clonotype: This may be a read error, as it is one base from a much larger clone. The chain combines TRBV7-9 with TRBJ2-3, with D possibly matching TRBD2 (6 bases). CDR3 length: 16 residues. Germline V CDR1 and CDR2: SEHNR, FQNEAQ (reference sequence). This CDR3 reads CASSFWGITSTATQYF. CDR3 nucleotide sequence: TGTGCCAGCAGCTTTTGGGGGATTACTAGCACAGCTACGCAGTATTTT.

Points on this clonotype: Because the CDR3 is missing its conserved closing phenylalanine or tryptophan, this is likely a read error. The chain combines TRBV20-1 with TRBJ1-1; tentatively, D is TRBD1 (6 bases). The germline gives CDR1 DFQATT, CDR2 SNEGSKA (reference sequence). CDR3 length: 12 residues. The CDR3 DNA sequence: TGCGGTGCTAGACCGACAGGCACTGAAGCTTTCTCT. Translated, it gives CGARPTGTEAFS.

This clonotype was detected many times. The chain has TRBV19 and TRBJ2-2, with D possibly TRBD1 on 6 matching bases. The CDR3 contains 17 residues. V shed 4 bases and J shed 1 base, with 16 bases lying between them. Germline V gene data show CDR1 as LNHDA and CDR2 as SQIVND (reference sequence). DNA of the CDR3: TGTGCCAGTAGTACTAGGTACAGGGCAGGGAACACCGGGGAGCTGTTTTTT. This translates into CASSTRYRAGNTGELFF.

This clonotype appeared a few times. Being one base from a much bigger clone, this may be a read error. The gene calls are TRBV11-2 and TRBJ2-3; 10 positions agree with TRBD2. The CDR3 length is 16 residues. Per the germline V gene, CDR1 is SGHAT and CDR2 is FQNNGV. The ends lost 6 bases at V and 7 bases at J; junction bases unmatched: 13. The CDR3 is CASRRNSGGFRNTQYF. DNA for the CDR3: TGTGCCAGCAGACGCAATAGCGGGGGGTTCAGGAATACGCAGTATTTT.

V is TRBV19 and J is TRBJ1-2; no reliable D call. V lost 4 bases, J lost 4 bases, and 16 bases lay in between. The germline CDR1 and CDR2 sequences are LNHDA and SQIVND (reference sequence). The CDR3 spans 15 residues. The CDR3 region is CASSRAELKSYGYTF. The DNA of the CDR3 is TGTGCCAGTAGTAGGGCGGAGCTCAAATCCTATGGCTACACCTTC.

This clonotype has a count of ten or more. The rearrangement uses TRBV7-3 and TRBJ2-3; tentatively, D is TRBD2 (5 bases). CDR1 is SGHTA, CDR2 FQGTGA, per germline. This CDR3 is 13 amino acids long. Trimming cost V 5 bases and J 3 bases, with 9 bases left between them. CDR3 residues: CASSPRGTDTQYF. Written as DNA, the CDR3 is TGTGCCAGCAGCCCCCGGGGTACAGATACGCAGTATTTT.

The chain has TRBV6-1 and TRBJ1-2; D unclear. CDR1 is MNHNS, CDR2 SASEGT, per germline. The CDR3 has 10 amino acids. Trimming shortened V by 2 bases and J by 5 bases, and 0 bases separated the two germline ends. In DNA, the CDR3 is TGTGCCAGCAGTGAATATGGCTACACCTTC. Its translation: CASSEYGYTF.

The chain recombines TRBV28 with TRBJ1-2; D ambiguous. Germline V lookup: CDR1 MDHEN, CDR2 SYDVKM. The CDR3 has 14 amino acids. V lost 2 bases and J lost 4, with 11 bases in between. In nucleotides, the CDR3 is TGTGCCAGCAGTTTACCGGGATCCCCCTATGGCTACACCTTC. This gives the protein CASSLPGSPYGYTF.

This clonotype was recorded many times. The chain joins TRBV6-5 to TRBJ2-2; possibly TRBD2 for D (5 bases). This CDR3 has 15 residues. V was trimmed by 3 bases and J by 4 bases, leaving 12 bases between them. CDR1 is MNHEY, CDR2 SVGAGI, per germline. The CDR3 nucleotides are TGTGCCAGCAGTTATGTGAGGGCCCTCACCGGGGAGCTGTTTTTT. This gives the protein CASSYVRALTGELFF.

With regard to this clonotype: A far larger clone is one base from this, pointing to a likely read error. CDR3 residues: CASSEELAGGTSVTQYF. CDR3 coding DNA: TGTGCCAGCAGTGAAGAACTAGCGGGGGGAACCAGTGTGACCCAGTACTTC. This chain joins TRBV2 and TRBJ2-3; TRBD2 aligns across 12 bases. Gene TRBJ2-5 matches the end of the DNA better, so the J call may be wrong. The CDR3 spans 17 residues. Germline-derived CDR1 and CDR2 are SNHLY and FYNNEI.